This T cell receptor beta chain was documented in a study of blood T cell repertoires in COVID-19. Study at large: Material from acute and convalescent COVID-19 was sourced from the United States, Italy and Spain. PBMCs, B-cell-depleted T cells, or T cells provided the cDNA or gDNA that made up the material.

Repertoires were generated with immunoSEQ multiplex PCR, while TCRdb's copy carries only in-frame clones and drops some. The data show 250,000 to 300,000 clones, around 87% seen once. The sequence derives from a woman aged 40 to 50 who had recovered from COVID-19. The sequenced sample was peripheral blood.

The CDR3 DNA is TGTGCCAGCAGCCTGAGAGAGGGAATTGGTAGCAATCAGCCCCAGCATTTT. It specifies CASSLREGIGSNQPQHF. The chain has TRBV7-2 and TRBJ1-5; D uncertain. CDR1 SGHTA and CDR2 FQGNSA come from the germline V gene. The CDR3 runs to 17 residues. Trimming cost V 5 bases and J 0 bases, with 17 bases left between them.